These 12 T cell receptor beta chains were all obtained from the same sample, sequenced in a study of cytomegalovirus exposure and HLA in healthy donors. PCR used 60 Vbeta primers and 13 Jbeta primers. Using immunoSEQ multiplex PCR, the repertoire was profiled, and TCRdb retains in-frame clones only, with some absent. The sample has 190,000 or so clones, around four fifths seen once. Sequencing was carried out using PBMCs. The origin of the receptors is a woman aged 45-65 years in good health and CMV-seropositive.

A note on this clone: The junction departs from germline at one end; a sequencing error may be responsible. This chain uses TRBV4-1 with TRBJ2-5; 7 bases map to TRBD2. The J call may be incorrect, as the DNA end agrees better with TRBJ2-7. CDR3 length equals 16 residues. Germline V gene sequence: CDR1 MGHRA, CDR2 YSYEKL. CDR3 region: CASRQGPRGEGYEQYF. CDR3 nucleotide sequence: TGCGCCAGCAGACAAGGGCCCCGCGGGGAGGGCTACGAGCAGTACTTC.

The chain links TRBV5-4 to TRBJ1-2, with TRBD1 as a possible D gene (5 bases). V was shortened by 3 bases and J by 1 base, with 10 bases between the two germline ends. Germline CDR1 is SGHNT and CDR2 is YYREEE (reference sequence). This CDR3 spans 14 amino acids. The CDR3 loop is CASSWNQGNYGYTF. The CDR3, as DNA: TGTGCCAGCAGCTGGAACCAGGGTAACTATGGCTACACCTTC. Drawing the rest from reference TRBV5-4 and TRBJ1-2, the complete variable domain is ETGVTQSPTHLIKTRGQQVTLRCSSQSGHNTVSWYQQALGQGPQFIFQYYREEENGRGNFPPRFSGLQFPNYSSELNVNALELDDSALYLCASSWNQGNYGYTFGSGTRLTVV.

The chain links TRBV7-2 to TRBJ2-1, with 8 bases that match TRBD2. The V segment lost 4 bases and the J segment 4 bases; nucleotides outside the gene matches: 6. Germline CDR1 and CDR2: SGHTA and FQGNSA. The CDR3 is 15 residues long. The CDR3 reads CASSWASGLYNEQFF. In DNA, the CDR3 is TGTGCCAGCAGCTGGGCTAGCGGGCTGTACAATGAGCAGTTCTTC.

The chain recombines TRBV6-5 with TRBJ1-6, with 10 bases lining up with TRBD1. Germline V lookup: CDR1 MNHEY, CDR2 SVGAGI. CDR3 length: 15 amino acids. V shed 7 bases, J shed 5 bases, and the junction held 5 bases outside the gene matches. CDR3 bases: TGTGCCAGCAAACCGGGACAGGGGAATAATTCACCCCTCCACTTT. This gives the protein CASKPGQGNNSPLHF.

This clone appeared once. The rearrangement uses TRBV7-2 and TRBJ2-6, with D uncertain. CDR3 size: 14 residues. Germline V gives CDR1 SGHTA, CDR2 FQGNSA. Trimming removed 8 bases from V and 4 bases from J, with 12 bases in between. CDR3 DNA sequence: TGTGCCAGCGGGCCCTCGAGAGGGGCCAACGTCCTGACTTTC. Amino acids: CASGPSRGANVLTF.

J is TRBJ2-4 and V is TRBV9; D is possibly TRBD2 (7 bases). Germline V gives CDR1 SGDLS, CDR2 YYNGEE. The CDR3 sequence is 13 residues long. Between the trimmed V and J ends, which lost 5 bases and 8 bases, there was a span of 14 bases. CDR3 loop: CASSPQGRDIQYF. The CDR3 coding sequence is TGTGCCAGCAGTCCGCAGGGGAGGGACATTCAGTACTTC.

CDR3 loop: CASSLDRAGGFDEQYF. In nucleotides, the CDR3 is TGTGCCAGCAGCTTAGATCGGGCAGGGGGCTTCGACGAGCAGTACTTC. The gene calls are TRBV11-2 and TRBJ2-7; 8 bases are a match to TRBD1. CDR1 is SGHAT, CDR2 FQNNGV, per germline. The CDR3 covers 16 residues. Germline trimming cut 0 bases from V and 5 bases from J; bases unmatched to any gene: 9.

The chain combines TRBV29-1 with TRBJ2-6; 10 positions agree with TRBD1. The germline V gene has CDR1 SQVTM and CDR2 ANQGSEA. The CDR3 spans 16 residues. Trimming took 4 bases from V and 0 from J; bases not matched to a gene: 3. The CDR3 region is CSVGDRGGSGANVLTF. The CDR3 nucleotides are TGCAGCGTTGGGGACAGGGGAGGCTCTGGGGCCAACGTCCTGACTTTC.

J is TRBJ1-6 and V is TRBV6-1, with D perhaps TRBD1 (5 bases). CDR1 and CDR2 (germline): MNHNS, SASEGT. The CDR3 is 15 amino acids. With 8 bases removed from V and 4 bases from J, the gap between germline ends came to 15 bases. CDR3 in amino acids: CASRSRDSYNSPLHF. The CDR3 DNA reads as TGTGCCAGCCGGTCGAGGGACTCTTATAATTCACCCCTCCACTTT.

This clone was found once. Here the CDR3 reads CASRRGLGNQPQHF. CDR3 DNA sequence: TGCGCCAGCAGGCGGGGGCTTGGCAATCAGCCCCAGCATTTT. This chain connects TRBV5-1 to TRBJ1-5; D may be TRBD1 (6 bases). CDR1 SGHRS and CDR2 YFSETQ come from the germline V gene. Trimming left V 5 bases short and J 2 bases short, with 11 bases between. This CDR3 spans 14 amino acids.

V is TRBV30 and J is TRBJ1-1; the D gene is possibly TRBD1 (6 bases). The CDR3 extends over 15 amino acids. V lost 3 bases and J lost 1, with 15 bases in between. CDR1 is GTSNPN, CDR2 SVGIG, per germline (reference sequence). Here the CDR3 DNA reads TGTGCCTGGAGGAGGGGGGGGCAAACGAACACTGAAGCTTTCTTT. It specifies CAWRRGGQTNTEAFF.

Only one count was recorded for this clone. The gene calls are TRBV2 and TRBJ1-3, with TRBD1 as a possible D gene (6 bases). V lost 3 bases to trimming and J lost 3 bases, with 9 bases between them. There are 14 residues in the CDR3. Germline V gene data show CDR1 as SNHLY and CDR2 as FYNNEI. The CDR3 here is CASSESRGGNTIYF. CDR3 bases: TGTGCCAGCAGTGAGTCCAGGGGTGGAAACACCATATATTTT.